This T cell receptor (beta chain) derives from a study of metastatic and nonmetastatic thyroid tumors. About the research overall: Repertoire comparisons spanned blood and tumor or nodule tissue from malignant and benign thyroid patients. Findings and caveats of the study: Reports indicated that malignant thyroid tumors showed significantly higher TCR beta diversity than benign nodules did, in blood and tumor.

Thyroid surgery was performed in patients who had received no treatment beforehand. At least ten counts were recorded for this clone. No antigen is known for it. How the authors handled the data: Building a distant-metastasis classifier for papillary thyroid cancer drew on CDR3 differences across clinicopathological groups. TCRdb re-processed the PCR reads through MiXCR. The V and J calls reflect TCRdb's pipeline rather than the authors' work. This sample carries about 92,000 clones, about 15% of them seen once, and the ten largest clones take around 3.3%. Sequencing input: blood. This receptor was taken from a female donor with papillary thyroid cancer or a benign thyroid nodule (not recorded which). Some clones in this sample may be carry-over from other donors' samples.

In DNA, the CDR3 is TGTGCCAGCAGACTAAACACCGGGGAGCTGTTTTTT. This encodes CASRLNTGELFF. This sequence joins TRBV7-9 and TRBJ2-2; D gene ambiguous. Germline V gives CDR1 SEHNR, CDR2 FQNEAQ (reference sequence). Trimming cost V 6 bases and J 2 bases, with 4 bases left between them. The CDR3 is 12 residues long.